The 24 T cell receptor beta chains listed next were all sequenced from one sample in a study of shared clonotypes between healthy human individuals. The method was immunoSEQ multiplex PCR; TCRdb's version includes in-frame clones alone and lacks a portion of them. This table has about 710,000 clones, approximately 77% appearing once. The sample was memory CD4+ T cells sorted from blood. The subset: CD45RA-negative fraction. The source is a woman younger than 45 in good health.

The J gene is TRBJ2-7, the V gene TRBV28; the match to TRBD1 covers 12 bases. V shed 7 bases, J shed 5 bases, and the junction held 6 bases outside the gene matches. The CDR3 contains 14 residues. Germline V gene sequence: CDR1 MDHEN, CDR2 SYDVKM. CDR3 sequence: CASMTGQGADEQYF. CDR3 sequence (DNA): TGTGCCAGCATGACGGGACAGGGGGCTGACGAGCAGTACTTC.

This clone appeared a few times. V gene TRBV2 combines with J gene TRBJ2-3, with TRBD2 matching over 7 bases. Germline V gene lookup returns CDR1 SNHLY and CDR2 FYNNEI. The CDR3 has 15 amino acids. The V segment lost 4 bases and the J segment 2 bases; nucleotides outside the gene matches: 6. This CDR3 reads CASSAQRDLTDTQYF. CDR3 sequence (DNA): TGTGCCAGCAGTGCGCAGCGGGATCTCACAGATACGCAGTATTTT.

This rearrangement joins TRBV2 to TRBJ1-4; D may be TRBD1 (6 bases). This CDR3 contains 17 residues. Germline V CDR1 and CDR2: SNHLY, FYNNEI. V was clipped by 7 bases and J by 0 bases, with 18 bases between them. The CDR3: CASKYRASFATNEKLFF. The CDR3 region has the DNA TGTGCCAGCAAATACAGGGCCTCCTTTGCAACTAATGAAAAACTGTTTTTT. The full variable domain, rest sourced from reference TRBV2 and TRBJ1-4, is EPEVTQTPSHQVTQMGQEVILRCVPISNHLYFYWYRQILGQKVEFLVSFYNNEISEKSEIFDDQFSVERPDGSNFTLKIRSTKLEDSAMYFCASKYRASFATNEKLFFGSGTQLSVL.

This chain links TRBV6-1 with TRBJ2-2; the D gene is possibly TRBD1 (5 bases). This CDR3 is 14 amino acids long. Germline values: CDR1 MNHNS, CDR2 SASEGT. V lost 6 bases to trimming and J lost 1 base, with 9 bases between them. CDR3 region: CASRGQVNTGELFF. The CDR3 region has the DNA TGTGCCAGCAGGGGGCAGGTGAACACCGGGGAGCTGTTTTTT.

The V gene is TRBV6-6, the J gene TRBJ1-2, with a weak D call TRBD1 (5 bases). In germline, CDR1 is MNHNY, CDR2 SVGAGI (reference sequence). V gave up 0 bases and J gave up 7 bases, with 12 bases separating them. The CDR3 spans 14 residues. The CDR3 loop is CASSYSAGSGGYTF. The CDR3 DNA reads as TGTGCCAGCAGTTACTCGGCAGGGTCGGGTGGCTACACCTTC.

The sample holds one count of this clone. This rearrangement joins TRBV5-1 to TRBJ1-2; D unresolved. Germline CDR1 and CDR2: SGHRS and YFSETQ. Trimming pared 4 bases from V and 3 bases from J, leaving 13 bases between. This CDR3 spans 14 amino acids. The CDR3 protein is CASSTPPTDYGYTF. The CDR3, as DNA: TGCGCCAGCAGCACGCCCCCGACGGACTATGGCTACACCTTC.

There are a few counts of this clone. The chain recombines TRBV19 with TRBJ1-3; D unresolved. V dropped 3 bases and J dropped 0 bases, with 6 bases sitting between them. The CDR3 loop spans 14 amino acids. Germline-derived CDR1 and CDR2 are LNHDA and SQIVND (reference sequence). The CDR3 region is CASSIGSSGNTIYF. Written as DNA, the CDR3 is TGTGCCAGTAGTATCGGGAGCTCTGGAAACACCATATATTTT.

V usage is TRBV5-1 and J usage is TRBJ1-2; TRBD1 aligns across 9 bases. The CDR3 loop spans 15 amino acids. CDR1 and CDR2 from the germline V gene are SGHRS and YFSETQ. Trimming removed 5 bases from V and 1 base from J; junction bases left unmatched: 6. In nucleotides, the CDR3 is TGCGCCAGCAGAATGGACAGGGGAAGTAACTATGGCTACACCTTC. It encodes CASRMDRGSNYGYTF.

V is TRBV27 and J is TRBJ2-2; perhaps TRBD1 as D (6 bases). The ends were cut back, 7 bases at V and 3 bases at J, with 12 bases in the middle. The germline V gene encodes CDR1 MNHEY and CDR2 SMNVEV (reference sequence). The CDR3 has 14 residues. The CDR3 DNA sequence: TGTGCCAGCATCCAGACAGGCTACACCGGGGAGCTGTTTTTT. Its translation is CASIQTGYTGELFF.

The V call is TRBV10-2, the J call TRBJ2-1; the D is unclear. This CDR3 is built from 12 residues. Germline V gene lookup returns CDR1 WSHSY and CDR2 SAAADI. V lost 3 bases and J 4 bases, leaving 4 bases between the germline ends. CDR3 sequence: CASSEVYNEQFF. CDR3 DNA: TGCGCCAGCAGTGAAGTATACAATGAGCAGTTCTTC.

V gene TRBV7-2 combines with J gene TRBJ2-5, with 7 nucleotides matching TRBD2. V was pared by 3 bases and J by 9 bases, with 7 bases of the junction left unmatched. The CDR3 is made up of 13 amino acids. The germline gives CDR1 SGHTA, CDR2 FQGNSA. CDR3 sequence (DNA): TGTGCCAGCAGCTTGGAGGGAGGGCGTTCCCAGTACTTC. Its translation: CASSLEGGRSQYF.

This clone was detected only a few times. The chain carries TRBV2 and TRBJ2-1; D may be TRBD2 (6 bases). Trimming shortened V by 4 bases and J by 7 bases, and 14 bases separated the two germline ends. CDR1 SNHLY and CDR2 FYNNEI come from the germline V gene. The CDR3 is 14 residues long. CDR3 DNA sequence: TGTGCCAGCAGTGCAGAGGGAGGCCCTAATGAGCAGTTCTTC. This encodes CASSAEGGPNEQFF.

This chain connects TRBV27 to TRBJ1-1; the D is unclear. This CDR3 spans 17 amino acids. Germline CDR1 reads MNHEY; CDR2 reads SMNVEV (reference sequence). The V gene lost 3 bases and the J gene lost 1 base, with 18 bases spanning the gap. The CDR3 protein is CASSFRPPSSANTEAFF. The CDR3 nucleotides read TGTGCCAGCAGTTTCCGACCACCCTCCTCCGCGAACACTGAAGCTTTCTTT.

This clone has a handful of counts. The chain links TRBV2 to TRBJ2-7; a weak D match, TRBD1 (5 bases). The CDR3 has 16 residues. V was trimmed by 3 bases and J by 2 bases, leaving 17 bases between them. Germline CDR1 SNHLY, CDR2 FYNNEI. The CDR3, as DNA: TGTGCCAGCAGTGACTTGGGCAGGGAAATCACCTACGAGCAGTACTTC. It specifies CASSDLGREITYEQYF. Based on the CDR3 plus reference TRBV2 and TRBJ2-7, the full variable domain is EPEVTQTPSHQVTQMGQEVILRCVPISNHLYFYWYRQILGQKVEFLVSFYNNEISEKSEIFDDQFSVERPDGSNFTLKIRSTKLEDSAMYFCASSDLGREITYEQYFGPGTRLTVT.

V is TRBV6-1 and J is TRBJ2-1; possible D gene TRBD2, 6 bases. V lost 4 bases and J lost 3, with 10 bases in between. Germline CDR1 and CDR2: MNHNS and SASEGT. CDR3 size: 14 residues. CDR3 amino acids: CASSGGGSYNEQFF. The CDR3 DNA is TGTGCCAGCAGTGGGGGAGGCAGCTACAATGAGCAGTTCTTC.

This clone was detected only once. This rearrangement joins TRBV28 to TRBJ1-1, with D possibly being TRBD1 (5 bases). Germline CDR1 reads MDHEN; CDR2 reads SYDVKM. The CDR3 consists of 12 residues. Trimming shortened V by 7 bases and J by 10 bases, and 16 bases separated the two germline ends. The CDR3 loop reads CASNLEGIRAFF. The CDR3 DNA is TGTGCCAGCAACTTAGAGGGGATAAGAGCTTTCTTT.

This clone was counted many times. In nucleotides, the CDR3 is TGTGCCAGCAGTTTCGGGACAGCGACTGTTTCTTTCTTT. Protein sequence: CASSFGTATVSFF. The J gene is TRBJ1-1, the V gene TRBV28, with TRBD1 identical over 7 bases. The junction had 10 bases not matched to a gene; V was cut back by 3 bases and J by 12 bases. CDR1 is MDHEN and CDR2 is SYDVKM in the germline V gene. This CDR3 is 13 amino acids long.

This chain joins TRBV5-1 and TRBJ2-3, with 7 bases identical to TRBD2. Germline lookup yields CDR1 SGHRS and CDR2 YFSETQ. With V trimmed by 0 bases and J by 0 bases, 4 bases remained unmatched. This CDR3 comprises 16 residues. The CDR3 is CASSLALALSTDTQYF. The CDR3 DNA follows: TGCGCCAGCAGCTTGGCACTAGCGTTGAGCACAGATACGCAGTATTTT.

V gene TRBV4-2 combines with J gene TRBJ1-5; perhaps TRBD1 as D (5 bases). The CDR3 contains 16 residues. With 2 bases removed from V and 1 base from J, the gap between germline ends came to 12 bases. Germline values: CDR1 LGHNA, CDR2 YNFKEQ. The CDR3 here is CASSQTGTESNQPQHF. Written as DNA, the CDR3 is TGTGCCAGCAGCCAAACCGGGACGGAAAGCAATCAGCCCCAGCATTTT.

The rearrangement links TRBV4-1 to TRBJ2-4, with D unclear. Trimming left V 0 bases short and J 1 base short, with 19 bases between. The CDR3 extends over 19 amino acids. In germline, CDR1 is MGHRA, CDR2 YSYEKL. CDR3 amino acids: CASSQDDPNSPRAKNIQYF. The CDR3 bases are TGCGCCAGCAGCCAAGATGATCCGAACAGCCCGCGGGCCAAAAACATTCAGTACTTC.

The rearrangement joins TRBV30 to TRBJ2-1; D is perhaps TRBD1 or TRBD2 (5 bases each). This CDR3 region has 15 residues. Germline CDR1 reads GTSNPN; CDR2 reads SVGIG (reference sequence). Trimming shortened V by 5 bases and J by 4 bases, and 18 bases separated the two germline ends. The CDR3 reads CAWGPGQGDYNEQFF. The DNA for the CDR3 is TGTGCCTGGGGCCCCGGTCAGGGAGATTACAATGAGCAGTTCTTC.

Comment on this clone: The sample has other DNA sequences that encode this CDR3 too. The chain joins TRBV28 to TRBJ2-1, with a weak D call TRBD2 (6 bases). The V gene lost 7 bases and the J gene lost 0 bases, with 10 bases spanning the gap. Germline CDR1 MDHEN, CDR2 SYDVKM. The CDR3 is 14 amino acids. CDR3 DNA: TGTGCCAGCACTTTGACTAGCTCCTACAATGAGCAGTTCTTC. Protein product: CASTLTSSYNEQFF.

The V and J genes are TRBV30 and TRBJ2-3, with a tentative D call TRBD2 (5 bases). V shed 7 bases and J shed 6 bases, with 14 bases lying between them. The germline gives CDR1 GTSNPN, CDR2 SVGIG (reference sequence). The CDR3 is 12 amino acids. CDR3 sequence (DNA): TGTGCCTTATCTCGGGGTGGGGATACGCAGTATTTT. Translating gives CALSRGGDTQYF.

The chain recombines TRBV28 with TRBJ2-5, with a weak D call TRBD1 (6 bases). The germline CDR1 and CDR2 sequences are MDHEN and SYDVKM. V was pared by 6 bases and J by 3 bases, with 14 bases between. The CDR3 runs to 14 residues. CDR3 residues: CASSPPAGEETQYF. CDR3 DNA sequence: TGTGCCAGCAGCCCCCCGGCAGGGGAAGAGACCCAGTACTTC.